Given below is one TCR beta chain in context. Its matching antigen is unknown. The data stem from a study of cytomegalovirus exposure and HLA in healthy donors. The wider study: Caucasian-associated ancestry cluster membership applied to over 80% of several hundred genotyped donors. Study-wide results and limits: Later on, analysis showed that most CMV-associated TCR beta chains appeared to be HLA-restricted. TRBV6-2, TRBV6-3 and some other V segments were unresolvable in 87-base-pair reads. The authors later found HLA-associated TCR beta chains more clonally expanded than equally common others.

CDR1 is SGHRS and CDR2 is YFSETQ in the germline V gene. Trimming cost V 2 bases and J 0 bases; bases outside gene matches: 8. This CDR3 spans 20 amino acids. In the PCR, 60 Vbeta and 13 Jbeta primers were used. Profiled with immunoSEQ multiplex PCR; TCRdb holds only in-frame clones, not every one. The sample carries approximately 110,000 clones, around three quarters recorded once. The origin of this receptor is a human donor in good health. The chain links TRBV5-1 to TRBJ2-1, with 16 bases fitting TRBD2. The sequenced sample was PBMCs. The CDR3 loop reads CASSLGTSGRAPSSYNEQFF. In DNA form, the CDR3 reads TGCGCCAGCAGCTTAGGGACTAGCGGGAGGGCCCCTAGCTCCTACAATGAGCAGTTCTTC.